The 26 T cell receptor beta chains reported below all come from one sample, sequenced in a study of blood T cell repertoires in COVID-19. Some clones are missing from TCRdb's copy, which holds only in-frame ones; the method was immunoSEQ multiplex PCR. Here the sample spans over 150,000 clones, over 65% being singletons. Sequencing was done on a sample of peripheral blood. The receptors come from an elderly man with acute or convalescent COVID-19.

The chain joins TRBV2 to TRBJ1-2, with TRBD1 matching over 10 bases. J lost 4 bases, V lost 9 bases, and 14 bases had no gene match. This CDR3 is 16 amino acids long. Germline V CDR1 and CDR2: SNHLY, FYNNEI. CDR3 nucleotides: TGTGCCAGTTCCGGGACAGGGGCTGTGGGAGGCTATGGCTACACCTTC. The encoded protein is CASSGTGAVGGYGYTF.

The V and J genes are TRBV6-1 and TRBJ2-5; 9 bases agree with TRBD2. There are 17 residues in the CDR3. V was pared by 2 bases and J by 4 bases, with 11 bases of the junction left unmatched. Germline V gene lookup returns CDR1 MNHNS and CDR2 SASEGT. The CDR3 loop is CASSERGGGAYGETQYF. The CDR3 bases are TGTGCCAGCAGTGAACGTGGCGGGGGGGCCTATGGAGAGACCCAGTACTTC.

This chain uses TRBV10-1 with TRBJ2-5, with D hard to call. Deletions cut 5 bases from V and 5 bases from J, with 6 bases between. The germline gives CDR1 WNHNN, CDR2 SYGVQD (reference sequence). The CDR3 spans 11 residues. The CDR3 here is CASSNGETQYF. CDR3 DNA: TGCGCCAGCAGTAACGGGGAGACCCAGTACTTC.

This clone was found once. The genes are TRBV27 and TRBJ1-6; D ambiguous. The CDR3 has 15 residues. The germline CDR1 and CDR2 sequences are MNHEY and SMNVEV (reference sequence). V lost 8 bases to trimming and J lost 7 bases, with 18 bases between them. The CDR3 DNA reads TGTGCCAGCCTCGTGACATTTCCTTCAAATTCACCCCTCCACTTT. Amino acid sequence: CASLVTFPSNSPLHF.

This clone was counted a single time. The CDR3 DNA reads TGTGCCAGCAGCTTAGCCGGGACAGGTGGCTACACCTTC. Translation: CASSLAGTGGYTF. This chain joins TRBV7-2 and TRBJ1-2; the match to TRBD1 covers 8 bases. The germline gives CDR1 SGHTA, CDR2 FQGNSA. V dropped 0 bases and J dropped 7; count of bases not matched to a gene: 1. This CDR3 has 13 residues.

The rearrangement links TRBV5-6 to TRBJ2-1; TRBD1 matches 8 bases. This CDR3 spans 16 amino acids. CDR1 is SGHDT, CDR2 YYEEEE, per germline. With V trimmed by 0 bases and J by 6 bases, 8 bases remained unmatched. As DNA, the CDR3 is TGTGCCAGCAGCTTGGAGTATGGACAGGGAATCAATGAGCAGTTCTTC. It yields the protein CASSLEYGQGINEQFF.

The rearrangement joins TRBV2 to TRBJ1-2; 11 positions match TRBD1. V trimming: 6 bases; J trimming: 7 bases; junction bases outside the gene matches: 13. CDR1 SNHLY and CDR2 FYNNEI come from the germline V gene. The CDR3 extends over 16 amino acids. CDR3 nucleotides: TGTGCCAGCAGCGGAGGGGACAGGGGGTTCTCTCGTGGCTACACCTTC. Translated: CASSGGDRGFSRGYTF.

The V call is TRBV6-4, the J call TRBJ2-4; possibly TRBD1 for D (6 bases). V lost 8 bases and J 0 bases, leaving 11 bases between the germline ends. The CDR3 covers 14 residues. Germline lookup yields CDR1 MRHNA and CDR2 SNTAGT. CDR3 residues: CASHRVVAKNIQYF. CDR3 DNA sequence: TGTGCCAGCCACAGGGTAGTAGCCAAAAACATTCAGTACTTC.

This clone has ten or more counts. This rearrangement joins TRBV5-1 to TRBJ1-2; TRBD1 might be the D (5 bases). Germline V gives CDR1 SGHRS, CDR2 YFSETQ. V gave up 4 bases and J gave up 8 bases, with 18 bases separating them. The CDR3 extends over 14 amino acids. For the CDR3, the DNA is TGCGCCAGCAGCCCTCAGGGACTCGCTATCGGCTACACCTTC. Translation: CASSPQGLAIGYTF.

The genes are TRBV4-1 and TRBJ1-5, with 10 positions matching TRBD1. Germline V gene sequence: CDR1 MGHRA, CDR2 YSYEKL. The CDR3 totals 16 residues. The V gene end was trimmed by 5 bases and the J gene end by 7 bases; junction bases not matched to a gene: 11. CDR3 residues: CASSAPGTGVVQPQHF. CDR3 coding DNA: TGCGCCAGCAGCGCCCCTGGGACAGGGGTGGTCCAGCCCCAGCATTTT.

The gene calls are TRBV28 and TRBJ1-6; D remains unclear. CDR1 and CDR2 (germline): MDHEN, SYDVKM. Trimming left V 8 bases short and J 5 bases short, with 13 bases between. The CDR3 totals 14 residues. The CDR3 DNA reads as TGTGCCAGCGGAGGGAGGGAGAATAATTCACCCCTCCACTTT. This sequence encodes CASGGRENNSPLHF.

This chain uses TRBV18 with TRBJ1-2, with 7 positions matching TRBD1. The CDR3 is made up of 13 amino acids. J was trimmed by 3 bases and V by 2 bases; bases with no gene match: 0. CDR1 and CDR2 (germline): KGHSH, LQKENI. CDR3 DNA sequence: TGTGCCAGCTCACCAGGGACAGACTATGGCTACACCTTC. This sequence encodes CASSPGTDYGYTF.

The chain carries TRBV13 and TRBJ1-2; 10 bases map to TRBD1. With 6 bases clipped from V and 2 bases from J, the junction kept 9 bases outside the gene matches. Looked up from germline, CDR1 is PRHDT and CDR2 is FYEKMQ (reference sequence). This CDR3 is built from 16 residues. This chain's CDR3 is CASRLTGTGVNYGYTF. DNA for the CDR3: TGTGCCAGCAGGCTAACCGGGACAGGGGTAAACTATGGCTACACCTTC.

The V gene is TRBV6-1, the J gene TRBJ1-1, with TRBD1 as a possible D gene (6 bases). V lost 0 bases and J lost 4, with 9 bases in between. The germline CDR1 and CDR2 sequences are MNHNS and SASEGT. This CDR3 is 14 amino acids long. DNA of the CDR3: TGTGCCAGCAGTGAAGCGCTAGGGGGCACTGAAGCTTTCTTT. It codes for CASSEALGGTEAFF.

In this sample, this clone turned up a few times. The V and J genes are TRBV15 and TRBJ1-5; 7 bases match TRBD1. CDR3 length: 17 residues. Trimming took 0 bases from V and 2 from J; bases not matched to a gene: 7. Per the germline V gene, CDR1 is LNHNV and CDR2 is YYDKDF (reference sequence). The CDR3 DNA is TGTGCCACCAGCAGAGAACAGGGGATGAGGGGCAATCAGCCCCAGCATTTT. Amino acids: CATSREQGMRGNQPQHF.

This clone was seen ten or more times. The V and J genes are TRBV6-2 or TRBV6-3 and TRBJ1-6; the match to TRBD1 covers 9 bases. Germline V gene lookup returns CDR1 MNHEY and CDR2 SVGEGT. V shed 1 base, J shed 10 bases, and the junction held 5 bases outside the gene matches. The CDR3 spans 15 residues. Here the CDR3 reads CASSYLGTGRSPLHF. CDR3 coding DNA: TGTGCCAGCAGTTACTTGGGGACAGGGCGGTCACCCCTCCACTTT.

This clone was recorded only once. The chain links TRBV13 to TRBJ2-7, with 9 bases fitting TRBD1. Germline V lookup: CDR1 PRHDT, CDR2 FYEKMQ (reference sequence). CDR3 length: 14 amino acids. Germline trimming cut 4 bases from V and 4 bases from J; bases unmatched to any gene: 5. The CDR3 loop is CASSSGTGSYEQYF. The DNA of the CDR3 is TGTGCCAGCAGCTCCGGGACAGGGTCGTACGAGCAGTACTTC.

The V call is TRBV10-1, the J call TRBJ1-5; 10 bases are a match to TRBD1. CDR1 WNHNN and CDR2 SYGVQD come from the germline V gene (reference sequence). The CDR3 loop spans 19 amino acids. Trimming cost V 3 bases and J 5 bases; bases outside gene matches: 16. The chain's CDR3 is CASSEFSGTGEVFDQPQHF. Here the CDR3 DNA reads TGCGCCAGCAGTGAATTCTCCGGGACAGGGGAGGTTTTTGATCAGCCCCAGCATTTT.

The J gene is TRBJ2-7, the V gene TRBV9, with D possibly being TRBD1 (6 bases). From germline, CDR1 is SGDLS and CDR2 YYNGEE. The CDR3 has 13 residues. V shed 1 base and J shed 7 bases, with 12 bases lying between them. CDR3 in amino acids: CASSVRGGPEQYF. The CDR3, as DNA: TGTGCCAGCAGCGTAAGAGGGGGACCGGAGCAGTACTTC. The full variable domain, in which reference TRBV9 and TRBJ2-7 provide the parts outside the CDR3, is DSGVTQTPKHLITATGQRVTLRCSPRSGDLSVYWYQQSLDQGLQFLIQYYNGEERAKGNILERFSAQQFPDLHSELNLSSLELGDSALYFCASSVRGGPEQYFGPGTRLTVT.

This sequence joins TRBV29-1 and TRBJ1-2; no firm D call. The germline gives CDR1 SQVTM, CDR2 ANQGSEA. CDR3 size: 12 residues. V dropped 5 bases and J dropped 3 bases, with 10 bases sitting between them. The chain's CDR3 is CSVKDWHYGYTF. The DNA of the CDR3 is TGCAGCGTTAAGGACTGGCACTATGGCTACACCTTC.

The chain uses TRBV18 and TRBJ2-1; TRBD2 is a possible D gene (6 bases). Trimming shortened V by 2 bases and J by 5 bases, and 13 bases separated the two germline ends. This CDR3 spans 15 amino acids. Germline V gene lookup returns CDR1 KGHSH and CDR2 LQKENI. CDR3: CASSPGGYKNNEQFF. The DNA of the CDR3 is TGTGCCAGCTCACCAGGGGGGTACAAAAACAATGAGCAGTTCTTC.

This clone has a single count. V and J are TRBV7-2 and TRBJ2-6; D gene ambiguous. The germline CDR1 and CDR2 sequences are SGHTA and FQGNSA. There are 15 residues in the CDR3. V was pared by 3 bases and J by 0 bases, with 6 bases between. CDR3 in DNA: TGTGCCAGCAGCTTCTCAGACTCTGGGGCCAACGTCCTGACTTTC. Protein product: CASSFSDSGANVLTF. Drawing the rest from reference TRBV7-2 and TRBJ2-6, the complete variable domain is GAGVSQSPSNKVTEKGKDVELRCDPISGHTALYWYRQSLGQGLEFLIYFQGNSAPDKSGLPSDRFSAERTGGSVSTLTIQRTQQEDSAVYLCASSFSDSGANVLTFGAGSRLTVL.

The count of this clone is one. The rearrangement uses TRBV11-2 and TRBJ1-2, with 7 nucleotides matching TRBD1. The CDR3 extends over 17 amino acids. The germline gives CDR1 SGHAT, CDR2 FQNNGV. V shed 1 base and J 7 bases; nucleotides not matched to a gene: 15. The CDR3 DNA reads TGTGCCAGCAGCTTAGGCCAGGGAGGACAGGTCTTATTTGGCTACACCTTC. It yields the protein CASSLGQGGQVLFGYTF. Full variable domain (missing parts from reference TRBV11-2 and TRBJ1-2): EAGVAQSPRYKIIEKRQSVAFWCNPISGHATLYWYQQILGQGPKLLIQFQNNGVVDDSQLPKDRFSAERLKGVDSTLKIQPAKLEDSAVYLCASSLGQGGQVLFGYTFGSGTRLTVV.

This sequence joins TRBV15 and TRBJ2-5, with 7 bases fitting TRBD2. V shed 10 bases, J shed 6 bases, and the junction held 11 bases outside the gene matches. This CDR3 has 13 residues. Germline CDR1 reads LNHNV; CDR2 reads YYDKDF (reference sequence). The CDR3 loop reads CAIEDGRRQTQYF. The CDR3 bases are TGTGCCATCGAGGACGGGAGGCGGCAGACCCAGTACTTC. The full variable domain, completed using reference TRBV15 and TRBJ2-5, is DAMVIQNPRYQVTQFGKPVTLSCSQTLNHNVMYWYQQKSSQAPKLLFHYYDKDFNNEADTPDNFQSRRPNTSFCFLDIRSPGLGDTAMYLCAIEDGRRQTQYFGPGTRLLVL.

J is TRBJ2-2 and V is TRBV5-1; 9 bases line up with TRBD1. The CDR3 sequence is 15 residues long. Unmatched junction bases numbered 5, after V lost 4 bases and J lost 4 bases. Germline V gene sequence: CDR1 SGHRS, CDR2 YFSETQ. As DNA, the CDR3 is TGCGCCAGCAGCCTCCGGACAGGGGTCACCGGGGAGCTGTTTTTT. It translates to CASSLRTGVTGELFF.

This clone was detected only once. The V and J genes are TRBV11-2 and TRBJ1-2; maybe TRBD1 (5 bases). The CDR3 has 13 amino acids. Trimming took 4 bases from V and 8 from J, leaving 14 bases between them. Germline V gives CDR1 SGHAT, CDR2 FQNNGV. The CDR3 region has the DNA TGTGCCAGCAGCTCCCTGAACGGGGGAGGCTACACCTTC. This codes for CASSSLNGGGYTF.